The 24 T cell receptor beta chains given below trace back to one sample, sequenced in a study of cytotoxic CD8 clonotypes in ibrutinib-treated CLL (dated by TCRdb to the early 2020s). The time point label corresponds to: approximately 11 months on ibrutinib. The method behind the library was the immunoSEQ multiplex PCR assay. In TCRdb, the immuneACCESS table is reduced to in-frame sequences with V and J assigned. These tables do not hold every clone; where another copy was compared, an unresolved V gene accounts for under half, and the others remain unexplained. This sample lists some 17,000 clones; 64% were detected once. Around a quarter of the sample is in the top ten clones. Here the sequenced sample was PBMCs, taken after 12 months of ibrutinib treatment. The receptors were gathered from a human donor with chronic lymphocytic leukemia.

By share, this clone ranks as medium-sized. This specimen includes other DNA sequences encoding the same CDR3. The rearrangement joins TRBV2 to TRBJ2-7; 11 nucleotides match TRBD2. Per germline, CDR1 SNHLY and CDR2 FYNNEI. The CDR3 covers 15 residues. V was clipped by 6 bases and J by 0 bases; unmatched bases: 4. CDR3 sequence (DNA): TGTGCCAGCAGGCTCACTAGCGGGAGCTCCTACGAGCAGTACTTC. It encodes CASRLTSGSSYEQYF.

V and J are TRBV18 and TRBJ2-5, with D unclear. CDR1 is KGHSH, CDR2 LQKENI, per germline. This CDR3 has 13 residues. The V gene lost 3 bases and the J gene lost 1 base, with 6 bases spanning the gap. For the CDR3, the DNA is TGTGCCAGCTCACCCCGACCCCAAGAGACCCAGTACTTC. Its protein product is CASSPRPQETQYF.

CDR3 in DNA: TGTGCCAGCACCTACAGCGGGACCTATGAGCAGTTCTTC. This gives the protein CASTYSGTYEQFF. This chain connects TRBV5-6 to TRBJ2-1; 7 bases are a match to TRBD2. CDR1 is SGHDT, CDR2 YYEEEE, per germline. V shed 6 bases and J 8 bases; nucleotides not matched to a gene: 8. The CDR3 is 13 residues long.

This clone was detected only once. This chain connects TRBV27 to TRBJ2-1; D is ambiguous. The germline V gene has CDR1 MNHEY and CDR2 SMNVEV (reference sequence). Trimming cost V 8 bases and J 0 bases, with 14 bases left between them. CDR3 length equals 15 residues. CDR3 DNA sequence: TGTGCCAGCGCTCCCGGGCCCGGCTCCTACAATGAGCAGTTCTTC. Translation gives CASAPGPGSYNEQFF.

The J gene is TRBJ2-1, the V gene TRBV9; perhaps TRBD2 as D (6 bases). The CDR3 consists of 18 residues. Trimming stripped 4 bases from V and 0 bases from J, with 20 bases between. Germline lookup yields CDR1 SGDLS and CDR2 YYNGEE. As DNA, the CDR3 is TGTGCCAGCAGCCAAGATCGAGTGGGGGGAGCCTCCTACAATGAGCAGTTCTTC. This gives the protein CASSQDRVGGASYNEQFF.

This sequence joins TRBV5-8 and TRBJ2-7, with 10 nucleotides matching TRBD1. The CDR3 is 14 residues long. Germline V gene sequence: CDR1 SGHTS, CDR2 YDEGEE. The V and J ends lost 4 bases and 6 bases, in that order; junction bases with no gene match: 7. The CDR3 DNA reads as TGTGCCAGCAGCATAGGACAGGGGGAGGGCGAGCAGTACTTC. Translated, it gives CASSIGQGEGEQYF.

The chain couples TRBV10-3 to TRBJ2-3; possibly TRBD2 for D (6 bases). Germline CDR1 ENHRY, CDR2 SYGVKD. There are 13 residues in the CDR3. Trimming took 7 bases from V and 4 from J, leaving 12 bases between them. The CDR3 region is CAIMMGGADTQYF. As DNA, the CDR3 is TGTGCCATCATGATGGGAGGCGCAGATACGCAGTATTTT.

The chain carries TRBV9 and TRBJ2-5; 8 nucleotides align to TRBD2. The CDR3 is 18 residues long. J was trimmed by 5 bases and V by 0 bases; bases with no gene match: 15. CDR1 is SGDLS and CDR2 is YYNGEE in the germline V gene. Here the CDR3 DNA reads TGTGCCAGCAGCGTAGGCTGGGGGGTAGCGGGAAACGGGGAGACCCAGTACTTC. It codes for CASSVGWGVAGNGETQYF.

The CDR3 region is CASSQALAGGVHEQFF. The CDR3 DNA reads as TGTGCCAGCAGCCAAGCACTAGCGGGAGGGGTCCATGAGCAGTTCTTC. The V and J genes are TRBV4-2 and TRBJ2-1; 13 positions agree with TRBD2. Germline CDR1 reads LGHNA; CDR2 reads YNFKEQ. V gave up 1 base and J gave up 8 bases; unmatched junction bases: 5. This CDR3 spans 16 amino acids.

The V call is TRBV11-2, the J call TRBJ2-7, with D hard to call. CDR1 SGHAT and CDR2 FQNNGV come from the germline V gene. This CDR3 has 16 amino acids. The V end lost 1 base, the J end lost 3 bases, and 16 bases lay between the germline ends. Here the CDR3 reads CASSLAFGSNVYEQYF. The DNA for the CDR3 is TGTGCCAGCAGCTTAGCGTTTGGGTCCAACGTCTACGAGCAGTACTTC.

The V gene is TRBV19, the J gene TRBJ2-2; D uncertain. V lost 2 bases, J lost 4 bases, and 8 bases lay in between. Germline V gene lookup returns CDR1 LNHDA and CDR2 SQIVND (reference sequence). The CDR3 runs to 14 residues. Here the CDR3 reads CASSIRESTGELFF. The DNA for the CDR3 is TGTGCCAGTAGTATAAGAGAATCCACCGGGGAGCTGTTTTTT.

This clone was picked up a small number of times. The chain joins TRBV7-2 to TRBJ2-1; the match to TRBD2 covers 11 bases. Per germline, CDR1 SGHTA and CDR2 FQGNSA. Unmatched junction bases numbered 5, after V lost 5 bases and J lost 5 bases. The CDR3 contains 15 residues. The CDR3 loop reads CASSVLAGGHNEQFF. In DNA, the CDR3 is TGTGCCAGCAGCGTCCTAGCGGGAGGACACAATGAGCAGTTCTTC.

This clone is classed as medium-sized. The V call is TRBV5-4, the J call TRBJ1-1; D possibly corresponds to TRBD1 (6 bases). There are 15 residues in the CDR3. CDR1 is SGHNT and CDR2 is YYREEE in the germline V gene (reference sequence). V was shortened by 4 bases and J by 1 base, with 14 bases between the two germline ends. The CDR3 sequence: CASSRFGQKNTEAFF. The CDR3 coding sequence is TGTGCCAGCAGCCGTTTCGGACAGAAGAACACTGAAGCTTTCTTT.

As regards this clone: This sample also contains other DNA sequences that code for the same CDR3. The chain links TRBV11-3 to TRBJ2-3, with TRBD1 matching 7 bases. The germline CDR1 and CDR2 sequences are SGHNT and YENEEA. This CDR3 spans 14 amino acids. With V trimmed by 1 base and J by 4 bases, 2 bases remained unmatched. For the CDR3, the DNA is TGTGCCAGCAGCTTAGGACAGGGAGCAGATACGCAGTATTTT. Translating gives CASSLGQGADTQYF.

This sequence joins TRBV7-9 and TRBJ2-7, with D perhaps TRBD1 (6 bases). From germline, CDR1 is SEHNR and CDR2 FQNEAQ (reference sequence). The ends were cut back, 11 bases at V and 0 bases at J, with 11 bases in the middle. The CDR3 contains 12 residues. Here the CDR3 DNA reads TGTGCCGCAACAGGGAGCTCCTACGAGCAGTACTTC. The encoded protein is CAATGSSYEQYF.

This chain links TRBV29-1 with TRBJ1-2, with 7 positions matching TRBD1. CDR3 size: 14 residues. Unmatched junction bases numbered 5, after V lost 0 bases and J lost 4 bases. Germline CDR1 reads SQVTM; CDR2 reads ANQGSEA. The CDR3 region is CSVEDPGQIYGYTF. CDR3 coding DNA: TGCAGCGTTGAAGATCCGGGACAGATCTATGGCTACACCTTC.

This clone has just a few counts. J is TRBJ2-1 and V is TRBV7-3; a weak D match, TRBD2 (5 bases). CDR1 is SGHTA and CDR2 is FQGTGA in the germline V gene. This CDR3 spans 14 amino acids. With 4 bases removed from V and 0 bases from J, the gap between germline ends came to 7 bases. CDR3 amino acids: CASSSTSSYNEQFF. Here the CDR3 DNA reads TGTGCCAGCAGCTCCACTAGCTCCTACAATGAGCAGTTCTTC. The complete variable domain, with remaining parts taken from reference TRBV7-3 and TRBJ2-1, reads GAGVSQTPSNKVTEKGKYVELRCDPISGHTALYWYRQSLGQGPEFLIYFQGTGAADDSGLPNDRFFAVRPEGSVSTLKIQRTERGDSAVYLCASSSTSSYNEQFFGPGTRLTVL.

The chain joins TRBV2 to TRBJ2-3, with a weak D call TRBD1 (6 bases). This CDR3 is 14 amino acids long. CDR1 SNHLY and CDR2 FYNNEI come from the germline V gene. V was shortened by 5 bases and J by 1 base, with 10 bases between the two germline ends. CDR3 amino acids: CASSPGEGTDTQYF. Here the CDR3 DNA reads TGTGCCAGCAGTCCAGGGGAAGGCACAGATACGCAGTATTTT.

The chain couples TRBV6-1 to TRBJ2-7; D may be TRBD2 (6 bases). The CDR3 is 15 amino acids. V was cut by 2 bases and J by 2 bases, with 13 bases left in between. Per germline, CDR1 MNHNS and CDR2 SASEGT. In DNA form, the CDR3 reads TGTGCCAGCAGTGAATCCACAAGGACTACCTACGAGCAGTACTTC. Its translation: CASSESTRTTYEQYF.

This clone has more than one count but fewer than ten. J is TRBJ1-2 and V is TRBV7-2; 8 bases are shared with TRBD1. This CDR3 has 15 residues. Trimming cost V 1 base and J 4 bases; bases outside gene matches: 5. In germline, CDR1 is SGHTA, CDR2 FQGNSA. The CDR3 coding sequence is TGTGCCAGCAGCTTAGGAGGACAGGGAGTCTATGGCTACACCTTC. It translates to CASSLGGQGVYGYTF.

The rearrangement uses TRBV4-1 and TRBJ2-1; 7 bases agree with TRBD2. Trimming at V came to 3 bases and at J to 5 bases, leaving 10 bases not matched to a gene. Germline values: CDR1 MGHRA, CDR2 YSYEKL. This CDR3 comprises 16 residues. In nucleotides, the CDR3 is TGCGCCAGCAGCCACGGCGCCCTAGCGGCCAACAATGAGCAGTTCTTC. This translates into CASSHGALAANNEQFF.

The chain couples TRBV2 to TRBJ2-7; D is perhaps TRBD2 (6 bases). Trimming stripped 1 base from V and 0 bases from J, with 13 bases between. Germline loops: CDR1 SNHLY, CDR2 FYNNEI. This CDR3 is 16 amino acids long. In nucleotides, the CDR3 is TGTGCCAGCAGTGAAGGGCTAGCGCGTGTCTCCTACGAGCAGTACTTC. Translation: CASSEGLARVSYEQYF.

This clone was observed once. V is TRBV10-3 and J is TRBJ2-3; D is unclear. Per the germline V gene, CDR1 is ENHRY and CDR2 is SYGVKD. The CDR3 has 13 residues. Trimming took 4 bases from V and 1 from J, leaving 6 bases between them. The CDR3 sequence: CAISVAGTDTQYF. The CDR3 coding sequence is TGTGCCATCAGTGTTGCCGGCACAGATACGCAGTATTTT.

The V call is TRBV10-1, the J call TRBJ2-5, with D possibly TRBD2 on 6 matching bases. This CDR3 spans 14 amino acids. Germline-derived CDR1 and CDR2 are WNHNN and SYGVQD (reference sequence). V lost 6 bases and J 4 bases, leaving 15 bases between the germline ends. CDR3 nucleotides: TGCGCCAGCAGCCAGAAGGGAGGTATAGAGACCCAGTACTTC. It yields the protein CASSQKGGIETQYF.